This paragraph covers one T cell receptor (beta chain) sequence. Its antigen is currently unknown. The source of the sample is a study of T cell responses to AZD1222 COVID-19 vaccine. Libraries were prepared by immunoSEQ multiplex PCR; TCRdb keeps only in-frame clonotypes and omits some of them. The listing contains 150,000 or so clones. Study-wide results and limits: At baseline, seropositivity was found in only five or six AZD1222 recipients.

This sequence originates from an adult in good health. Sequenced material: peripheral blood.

The CDR3 DNA is TGTGCCAGCAGTTACAATATACAGGAGCCCTACGAGCAGTACTTC. This sequence encodes CASSYNIQEPYEQYF. The rearrangement uses TRBV6-5 and TRBJ2-7; a weak D match, TRBD1 (5 bases). Germline CDR1 reads MNHEY; CDR2 reads SVGAGI. V was trimmed by 2 bases and J by 2 bases, leaving 13 bases between them. The CDR3 is 15 residues long.